A single T cell receptor (beta chain) is shown here with its context. What it recognizes is unknown. TCRdb keeps only in-frame clones here, not all; method: immunoSEQ multiplex PCR. The data hold some 200,000 clones, with just over 90% observed a single time. CDR1 and CDR2 (germline): LGHNA, YNFKEQ. J lost 3 bases, V lost 0 bases, and 4 bases had no gene match. The CDR3 runs to 17 residues. The data belong to a study of cytomegalovirus exposure and HLA in healthy donors. Overall study results and limits: The dataset shows that most TCR sequences were rare, while some public TCRs occurred in many donors.

This chain joins TRBV4-2 and TRBJ2-1, with 11 bases that match TRBD1. Sequencing input: PBMCs. This TCR was sampled from a woman younger than 35 in good health and CMV-seronegative. The CDR3 sequence is CASSQDVGTGGYNEQFF. The CDR3 DNA reads as TGTGCCAGCAGCCAAGATGTCGGGACAGGGGGCTACAATGAGCAGTTCTTC.